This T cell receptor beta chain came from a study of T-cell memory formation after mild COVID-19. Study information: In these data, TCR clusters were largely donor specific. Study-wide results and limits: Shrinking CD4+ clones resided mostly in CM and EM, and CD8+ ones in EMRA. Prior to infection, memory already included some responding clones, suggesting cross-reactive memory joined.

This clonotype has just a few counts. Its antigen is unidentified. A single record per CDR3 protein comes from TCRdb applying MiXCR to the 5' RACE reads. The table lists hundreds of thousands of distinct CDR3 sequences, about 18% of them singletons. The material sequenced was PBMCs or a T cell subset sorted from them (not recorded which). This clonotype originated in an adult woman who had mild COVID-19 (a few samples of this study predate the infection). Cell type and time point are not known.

The CDR3 region is CSVDAGLRGETQYF. CDR3 nucleotide sequence: TGCAGCGTGGACGCGGGACTGCGAGGGGAGACCCAGTACTTC. The rearrangement joins TRBV29-1 to TRBJ2-5; a possible D gene is TRBD2 (6 bases). V lost 6 bases to trimming and J lost 5 bases, with 19 bases between them. The germline V gene encodes CDR1 SQVTM and CDR2 ANQGSEA. This CDR3 region has 14 residues.